This TCR beta chain was found in a study of read filtering for tumor transcriptome and immune sequencing. From 300 to 400 ng of RNA, a library with molecular barcoded alpha/delta and beta/gamma adaptors was made. TCRdb reprocessed the reads with MiXCR, giving one entry per CDR3 protein. The data show more than 35,000 distinct CDR3 sequences, with roughly an eighth seen just once and around 36% held by the top ten. This clonotype was seen many times. The V end lost 0 bases, the J end lost 8 bases, and 9 bases lay between the germline ends. CDR1 SGHRS and CDR2 YFSETQ come from the germline V gene. This CDR3 is built from 13 residues.

This receptor was taken from a donor older than 35 with multiple myeloma. The rearrangement uses TRBV5-1 and TRBJ2-1; D is uncertain. The sample comprised a population of CD138-negative cells sorted from bone marrow. The CDR3 DNA is TGCGCCAGCAGCTTGGTCGCTTACGATGAGCAGTTCTTC. This sequence encodes CASSLVAYDEQFF.